Each of the 12 T cell receptor beta chains below was sequenced from the same sample in a study of a mutant IDH1 vaccine in newly diagnosed glioma (dated by TCRdb to the early 2020s). Their cognate antigens are unknown. The sample's time point label is to be understood as: week 11, during vaccination. Each vaccine dose was 300 ug of a 20-mer mutant IDH1 peptide in Montanide, given subcutaneously with topical imiquimod. Libraries were made using the immunoSEQ multiplex PCR assay. Held by TCRdb, this immuneACCESS table contains in-frame sequences only and omits some clones. Under half of the omission traces to an unresolved V gene where checked; the cause of the rest is unknown. Counted in this sample were about 23,000 clones; around 80% of them appeared once. The ten top clones hold over 7.5% of the sample. Material: PBMCs, obtained from a glioma patient whose treatment included an IDH1 peptide vaccine. These receptors were collected from a man between 40 and 49 years old with glioma.

The V call is TRBV11-2, the J call TRBJ1-2, with a tentative D call TRBD1 (6 bases). The CDR3 sequence is 15 residues long. V was shortened by 1 base and J by 8 bases, with 17 bases between the two germline ends. Germline values: CDR1 SGHAT, CDR2 FQNNGV. CDR3 coding DNA: TGTGCCAGCAGCTTAGGAAGTTGGGGGGCGGAAGGCTACACCTTC. Amino acids: CASSLGSWGAEGYTF.

The chain joins TRBV7-2 to TRBJ1-3, with unresolved D. Trimming took 1 base from V and 0 from J, leaving 10 bases between them. The CDR3 has 16 amino acids. Germline-derived CDR1 and CDR2 are SGHTA and FQGNSA. The CDR3 spells CASSLDVGNSGNTIYF. In nucleotides, the CDR3 is TGTGCCAGCAGCTTAGATGTCGGAAACTCTGGAAACACCATATATTTT.

The rearrangement uses TRBV6-1 and TRBJ2-7; 10 positions agree with TRBD1. CDR3 length: 17 amino acids. J gave up 2 bases and V 3 bases, and 10 bases lay outside the gene matches. Germline V gives CDR1 MNHNS, CDR2 SASEGT. CDR3 amino acids: CASSENDRDRGTYEQYF. CDR3 sequence (DNA): TGTGCCAGCAGTGAGAATGACCGGGACAGGGGAACCTACGAGCAGTACTTC.

The chain couples TRBV5-1 to TRBJ2-1, with D possibly matching TRBD1 (6 bases). V lost 1 base to trimming and J lost 8 bases, with 13 bases between them. Germline assignment: CDR1 SGHRS and CDR2 YFSETQ. The CDR3 has 14 residues. The CDR3 protein is CASSLQGRQDEQFF. CDR3 DNA: TGCGCCAGCAGCTTGCAGGGGCGCCAGGATGAGCAGTTCTTC.

In DNA, the CDR3 is TGCGCCAGCAGCCGAGGGAGGACTAGCGGGAGCGATACGCAGTATTTT. Protein: CASSRGRTSGSDTQYF. The chain uses TRBV4-1 and TRBJ2-3, with TRBD2 identical over 13 bases. V was clipped by 4 bases and J by 6 bases; unmatched bases: 7. The CDR3 is 16 residues long. Germline CDR1 and CDR2: MGHRA and YSYEKL.

A single count supports this clone. The chain couples TRBV5-6 to TRBJ2-7; no clear D gene. Deletions cut 0 bases from V and 2 bases from J, with 9 bases between. The CDR3 contains 14 residues. Germline CDR1 is SGHDT and CDR2 is YYEEEE. In nucleotides, the CDR3 is TGTGCCAGCAGCTTGGACGGTGAAGCCTACGAGCAGTACTTC. Translation: CASSLDGEAYEQYF.

This clone has a single count. V gene TRBV10-3 combines with J gene TRBJ2-1; 14 bases agree with TRBD2. The CDR3 is 18 amino acids. The V and J ends lost 4 bases and 3 bases, in that order; junction bases with no gene match: 8. CDR1 and CDR2 (germline): ENHRY, SYGVKD. The DNA of the CDR3 is TGTGCCATCAGTGGGGCTCGACTAGCGGGAGGGAACTACAATGAGCAGTTCTTC. This codes for CAISGARLAGGNYNEQFF.

The chain combines TRBV21-1 with TRBJ2-6. TRBV21-1 is a listed pseudogene. The CDR3 extends over 16 amino acids. CDR3 coding DNA: TGTGCCAGCACCCCGCCTCACCGTCCTGGGGCCAACGTCCTGACTTTC. Amino acids: CASTPPHRPGANVLTF.

The chain recombines TRBV5-1 with TRBJ2-1, with 7 positions matching TRBD1. The CDR3 covers 14 residues. The J segment lost 8 bases and the V segment lost 5 bases, leaving 10 bases of the junction unmatched. In germline, CDR1 is SGHRS, CDR2 YFSETQ. This CDR3 reads CASSRDRASDEQFF. DNA of the CDR3: TGCGCCAGCAGTCGCGACAGGGCGTCGGATGAGCAGTTCTTC.

The rearrangement joins TRBV19 to TRBJ1-5, with D possibly being TRBD1 (5 bases). Germline CDR1 is LNHDA and CDR2 is SQIVND (reference sequence). The CDR3 has 15 amino acids. V was clipped by 3 bases and J by 1 base, with 10 bases between them. The CDR3: CASSINRLSNQPQHF. The CDR3 nucleotides read TGTGCCAGTAGTATTAACAGGTTAAGCAATCAGCCCCAGCATTTT.

The rearrangement links TRBV21-1 to TRBJ1-5. TRBV21-1 counts as a pseudogene. The CDR3 length is 15 residues. The CDR3 nucleotides read TGTGCCAGCAGCAGTTATTCGGCCCGGAATCAGCCCCAGCATTTT. Its protein is CASSSYSARNQPQHF.

The chain couples TRBV4-1 to TRBJ1-2; D might be TRBD1 (6 bases). Deletions cut 4 bases from V and 4 bases from J, with 16 bases between. The germline V gene encodes CDR1 MGHRA and CDR2 YSYEKL. The CDR3 sequence is 15 residues long. CDR3 loop: CASSPGGAPSYGYTF. The DNA of the CDR3 is TGCGCCAGCAGCCCTGGGGGGGCCCCTAGCTATGGCTACACCTTC.